The 5 T cell receptor beta chains given below trace back to one sample, sequenced in a study of Ad26.COV2.S vaccination and SARS-CoV-2 variants. Described treatment: about 20 received Ad26.COV2.S at low or high dose, single or two shots; several received placebo; per-sample allocation not given. All samples were drawn on day 63, counting from the first vaccine or placebo injection. Measured with immunoSEQ multiplex PCR; TCRdb has only the in-frame clones, and not every one. This sample has roughly 410,000 clones, with 83% found just once. Sequencing was performed on peripheral blood, taken in a trial of Ad26.COV2.S vaccine versus placebo. Every receptor here comes from a person aged 18 to 65 who received the Ad26.COV2.S COVID-19 vaccine or a placebo.

The chain joins TRBV6-6 to TRBJ1-2, with TRBD1 matching over 11 bases. In germline, CDR1 is MNHNY, CDR2 SVGAGI (reference sequence). V dropped 5 bases and J dropped 7; count of bases not matched to a gene: 3. The length of the CDR3 is 13 residues. The CDR3 coding sequence is TGTGCCAGCAGTCGGGACAGGGGGACTGGCTACACCTTC. It encodes CASSRDRGTGYTF.

This CDR3 reads CASIDRGGSYEQYF. The DNA of the CDR3 is TGTGCCAGCATAGACCGGGGAGGCTCCTACGAGCAGTACTTC. The chain uses TRBV6-5 and TRBJ2-7, with a tentative D call TRBD2 (6 bases). The CDR3 runs to 14 residues. Looked up from germline, CDR1 is MNHEY and CDR2 is SVGAGI. Trimming shortened V by 7 bases and J by 0 bases, and 13 bases separated the two germline ends.

The CDR3 region has the DNA TGCGCCAGCAGCTTCCTTCCCGTGGGCACACAGAACACTGAAGCTTTCTTT. The encoded protein is CASSFLPVGTQNTEAFF. This sequence joins TRBV5-1 and TRBJ1-1; D is unresolved. The CDR3 has 17 residues. Germline V gene lookup returns CDR1 SGHRS and CDR2 YFSETQ. V was pared by 2 bases and J by 1 base, with 18 bases between.

The chain recombines TRBV19 with TRBJ1-5; D gene ambiguous. V was shortened by 2 bases and J by 3 bases, with 8 bases between the two germline ends. This CDR3 contains 14 residues. Looked up from germline, CDR1 is LNHDA and CDR2 is SQIVND (reference sequence). The CDR3 here is CASSISPANQPQHF. The CDR3 coding sequence is TGTGCCAGTAGTATATCACCGGCCAATCAGCCCCAGCATTTT.

This clone occurred many times. This chain links TRBV4-2 with TRBJ2-7, with D perhaps matching TRBD2 (5 bases). This CDR3 is 15 amino acids long. Germline CDR1 LGHNA, CDR2 YNFKEQ. Trimming removed 1 base from V and 0 bases from J, with 10 bases in between. CDR3 in amino acids: CASSQGNSASYEQYF. The DNA of the CDR3 is TGTGCCAGCAGCCAAGGTAATAGCGCCTCCTACGAGCAGTACTTC.